This T cell receptor (beta chain) was captured by sequencing in a study of T cells in Graves' hyperthyroidism and ophthalmopathy. General study results and limits: In blood, most of the thyroid clonotypes expanded above 0.001 were also present.

Many counts were recorded for this clonotype. The target antigen is unknown. Germline-derived CDR1 and CDR2 are MNHNY and SVGAGI (reference sequence). V shed 0 bases and J shed 7 bases, with 14 bases lying between them. This CDR3 is 15 amino acids long. For ophthalmopathy patients, the Clinical Activity Score was at least 3 and the NOSPECS grade at least 4; duration was under 3 months. The source of the PBMCs was over 8.5 ml of fresh peripheral blood. Regions amplified from RNA transcripts were the TCR beta CDR3 regions. Primed by the HTBI set, a first-round RT-PCR was run on the TCR CDR3. TCRdb itself ran the multiplex PCR reads through MiXCR, one entry per CDR3 protein. The table includes about 380,000 distinct CDR3 sequences, around 20% detected once.

The rearrangement uses TRBV6-6 and TRBJ2-3; unclear D gene. The receptor was isolated from a man younger than 35 with Graves' ophthalmopathy. Material: blood. The CDR3 reads CASSYSKPLMHTQYF. The CDR3 region has the DNA TGTGCCAGCAGTTACTCGAAGCCCCTTATGCATACGCAGTATTTT.